Shown below are 26 T cell receptor beta chains from a single sample sequenced in a study of beta chain features in type 1 diabetes. Their antigens remain unidentified. General study findings and limits: TCRB CDR3s from Type 1 diabetes patients were moderately but significantly shorter in all four CD4+ subsets.

TCRB transcripts that were expressed got sequenced, as all of the isolated RNA had been reverse transcribed. Only in-frame clones appear in the TCRdb table, and some are missing; sequencing was by immunoSEQ multiplex PCR. The data contain a few hundred thousand clones, roughly 13% of them singletons. What was sequenced was naive CD4+ T cells from blood. The receptor source for this set is a woman aged 18-29 years with type 1 diabetes.

This chain connects TRBV15 to TRBJ2-7; D may be TRBD2 (7 bases). Germline-derived CDR1 and CDR2 are LNHNV and YYDKDF (reference sequence). The CDR3 has 15 amino acids. Trimming left V 0 bases short and J 5 bases short, with 14 bases between. The CDR3 nucleotides read TGTGCCACCAGCAGAGATAGGGGGGCGGGAGACGAGCAGTACTTC. Encoded protein: CATSRDRGAGDEQYF. The whole variable domain, filled in from reference TRBV15 and TRBJ2-7, reads DAMVIQNPRYQVTQFGKPVTLSCSQTLNHNVMYWYQQKSSQAPKLLFHYYDKDFNNEADTPDNFQSRRPNTSFCFLDIRSPGLGDTAMYLCATSRDRGAGDEQYFGPGTRLTVT.

This rearrangement joins TRBV30 to TRBJ2-5; 7 nucleotides align to TRBD1. V trimming: 6 bases; J trimming: 9 bases; junction bases outside the gene matches: 16. CDR1 and CDR2 (germline): GTSNPN, SVGIG (reference sequence). The CDR3 totals 14 residues. CDR3 region: CACTRGPSPNPQYF. Written as DNA, the CDR3 is TGTGCCTGTACGAGGGGGCCTAGCCCCAACCCCCAGTACTTC.

The V call is TRBV5-6, the J call TRBJ2-7, with 9 bases fitting TRBD1. The CDR3 spans 15 residues. Germline CDR1 and CDR2: SGHDT and YYEEEE. Trimming removed 4 bases from V and 2 bases from J; junction bases left unmatched: 7. CDR3 residues: CASSPTGTGTYEQYF. DNA of the CDR3: TGTGCCAGCAGCCCGACCGGGACAGGGACCTACGAGCAGTACTTC.

This clone turned up a few times. The chain is built from TRBV18 and TRBJ1-4; D uncertain. Deletions cut 4 bases from V and 6 bases from J, with 9 bases between. The CDR3 is 13 residues long. Germline V CDR1 and CDR2: KGHSH, LQKENI. The CDR3 DNA follows: TGTGCCAGCTCACGAGATCCCGATGAAAAACTGTTTTTT. As protein: CASSRDPDEKLFF.

This clone was counted a few times. This chain uses TRBV28 with TRBJ2-7; D is undetermined. V dropped 7 bases and J dropped 0 bases, with 13 bases sitting between them. CDR3 length equals 14 residues. Germline loops: CDR1 MDHEN, CDR2 SYDVKM. The CDR3 protein is CASISPTDSYEQYF. CDR3 DNA: TGTGCCAGCATTTCCCCCACAGACTCCTACGAGCAGTACTTC.

This clone showed up just a few times. The DNA of the CDR3 is TGTGCCTGGAGTATCAGTCGGGACACCGGGGAGCTGTTTTTT. Its protein product is CAWSISRDTGELFF. The chain recombines TRBV30 with TRBJ2-2; D is ambiguous. CDR3 size: 14 residues. The germline CDR1 and CDR2 sequences are GTSNPN and SVGIG (reference sequence). V lost 2 bases and J 3 bases, leaving 10 bases between the germline ends.

The rearrangement joins TRBV6-5 to TRBJ2-3; possible D gene TRBD1, 5 bases. CDR1 and CDR2 from the germline V gene are MNHEY and SVGAGI. Trimming cost V 6 bases and J 3 bases, with 13 bases left between them. This CDR3 is 14 amino acids long. This chain's CDR3 is CASRGLGATDTQYF. For the CDR3, the DNA is TGTGCCAGCAGGGGGCTTGGGGCTACAGATACGCAGTATTTT.

This chain joins TRBV9 and TRBJ2-5; TRBD2 matches at 9 bases. There are 16 residues in the CDR3. Looked up from germline, CDR1 is SGDLS and CDR2 is YYNGEE. Trimming cost V 0 bases and J 5 bases; bases outside gene matches: 8. The DNA of the CDR3 is TGTGCCAGCAGCGTAGCTTGGGCGGGGGGGACGGAGACCCAGTACTTC. The encoded protein is CASSVAWAGGTETQYF.

CDR3 nucleotides: TGTGCCAGCAGCGGAGGAGCAAAGTACGAGCAGTACTTC. It translates to CASSGGAKYEQYF. The V call is TRBV9, the J call TRBJ2-7; D unresolved. CDR1 and CDR2 from the germline V gene are SGDLS and YYNGEE. The CDR3 covers 13 residues. V was trimmed by 3 bases and J by 4 bases, leaving 11 bases between them.

The chain employs TRBV7-9 and TRBJ2-3; D may be TRBD2 (5 bases). CDR1 and CDR2 from the germline V gene are SEHNR and FQNEAQ (reference sequence). The CDR3 sequence is 14 residues long. With 2 bases removed from V and 6 bases from J, the gap between germline ends came to 12 bases. DNA of the CDR3: TGTGCCAGCAGCTTATCTCGGGGAGTGGATACGCAGTATTTT. Protein sequence: CASSLSRGVDTQYF.

The chain links TRBV4-3 to TRBJ2-1, with 9 bases identical to TRBD1. V gave up 4 bases and J gave up 0 bases; unmatched junction bases: 4. Germline CDR1 reads LGHNA; CDR2 reads YSLEER. This CDR3 region has 16 residues. The CDR3 reads CASSPSGQGSYNEQFF. The CDR3 DNA is TGCGCCAGCAGCCCTTCGGGACAGGGCTCCTACAATGAGCAGTTCTTC.

This clone was counted a few times. One end of the junction varies from germline; a read error may be responsible. The J gene is TRBJ2-5, the V gene TRBV7-7; 7 nucleotides match TRBD2. There are 15 residues in the CDR3. Germline CDR1 SSHAT, CDR2 FNYEAQ (reference sequence). This chain's CDR3 is CASSPTGLRLETQYF. The CDR3 DNA is TGTGCTAGCAGCCCTACGGGACTACGACTTGAGACCCAGTACTTC.

The chain links TRBV10-1 to TRBJ1-2, with a possible D match to TRBD1 (6 bases). CDR3 size: 12 residues. Trimming pared 3 bases from V and 5 bases from J, leaving 7 bases between. Germline values: CDR1 WNHNN, CDR2 SYGVQD (reference sequence). CDR3 in amino acids: CASSDGTYGYTF. In DNA form, the CDR3 reads TGCGCCAGCAGTGACGGGACATATGGCTACACCTTC.

This clone was seen more than once but under ten times. As DNA, the CDR3 is TGTGCCACCAGCAGAGATACCTGGGGACAGGAGGCCTATGGCTACACCTTC. It codes for CATSRDTWGQEAYGYTF. The rearrangement joins TRBV15 to TRBJ1-2, with 8 bases that match TRBD1. Looked up from germline, CDR1 is LNHNV and CDR2 is YYDKDF (reference sequence). This CDR3 contains 17 residues. Trimming at V came to 0 bases and at J to 4 bases, leaving 10 bases not matched to a gene.

This clone was detected a few times. The chain has TRBV30 and TRBJ2-2, with D maybe TRBD2 (5 bases). Trimming took off 8 bases at V and 6 bases at J, with 16 bases between the two ends. The V gene's germline CDR1 is GTSNPN and CDR2 SVGIG (reference sequence). The CDR3 has 13 residues. The CDR3 here is CAHSWLEAGELFF. DNA of the CDR3: TGTGCCCACTCCTGGTTGGAGGCCGGGGAGCTGTTTTTT.

This clone was observed a few times. The chain carries TRBV11-3 and TRBJ1-4; TRBD1 matches at 9 bases. Germline-derived CDR1 and CDR2 are SGHNT and YENEEA. The V and J ends lost 6 bases and 7 bases, in that order; junction bases with no gene match: 0. The CDR3 is made up of 12 amino acids. CDR3 sequence (DNA): TGTGCCAGCAGGGACAGGGGTGAAAAACTGTTTTTT. This codes for CASRDRGEKLFF.

The chain combines TRBV7-9 with TRBJ1-4; D is uncertain. The germline gives CDR1 SEHNR, CDR2 FQNEAQ (reference sequence). The V and J ends lost 5 bases and 0 bases respectively, with 10 bases between them. CDR3 size: 15 residues. The CDR3 loop is CASSPGGTTNEKLFF. The CDR3 region has the DNA TGTGCCAGCAGCCCCGGCGGGACAACTAATGAAAAACTGTTTTTT.

The chain is built from TRBV28 and TRBJ1-1; D gene ambiguous. This CDR3 contains 13 residues. Trimming took off 3 bases at V and 1 base at J, with 6 bases between the two ends. Germline loops: CDR1 MDHEN, CDR2 SYDVKM. The CDR3 here is CASSLRPNTEAFF. As DNA, the CDR3 is TGTGCCAGCAGTTTGAGGCCGAACACTGAAGCTTTCTTT.

The table lists this clone with a few counts. CDR3 in DNA: TGTGCCAGCGGTCCGGGACAGGGGTCCCACGAGCAGTACTTC. Its protein product is CASGPGQGSHEQYF. The gene calls are TRBV28 and TRBJ2-7, with TRBD1 identical over 10 bases. The CDR3 covers 14 residues. Germline loops: CDR1 MDHEN, CDR2 SYDVKM. Trimming at V came to 8 bases and at J to 5 bases, leaving 9 bases not matched to a gene.

The chain combines TRBV29-1 with TRBJ2-5; TRBD1 agrees at 7 bases. Losses at the gene ends were 5 bases for V and 2 bases for J; bases not matched to a gene: 11. Germline CDR1 is SQVTM and CDR2 is ANQGSEA. The CDR3 consists of 15 residues. The CDR3 protein is CSVLPTGVRQETQYF. The CDR3 bases are TGCAGCGTTCTCCCCACAGGGGTCAGGCAAGAGACCCAGTACTTC.

The chain couples TRBV28 to TRBJ2-5; a weak D match, TRBD2 (6 bases). This CDR3 spans 17 amino acids. Germline values: CDR1 MDHEN, CDR2 SYDVKM. Between the trimmed V and J ends, which lost 6 bases and 3 bases, there was a span of 23 bases. The DNA for the CDR3 is TGTGCCAGCAGGACTGCCTGGTCCAGGTCGGGAGAAGAGACCCAGTACTTC. Translating it yields CASRTAWSRSGEETQYF.

The CDR3 is CSANTDTQYF. CDR3 bases: TGCAGTGCCAACACAGATACGCAGTATTTT. The J gene is TRBJ2-3, the V gene TRBV20-1; no reliable D call. V shed 6 bases and J shed 2 bases, with 3 bases lying between them. The CDR3 has 10 amino acids. CDR1 DFQATT and CDR2 SNEGSKA come from the germline V gene (reference sequence).

V usage is TRBV5-4 and J usage is TRBJ2-1; 8 nucleotides line up with TRBD1. The CDR3 extends over 16 amino acids. V was pared by 1 base and J by 4 bases, with 7 bases of the junction left unmatched. Germline CDR1 SGHNT, CDR2 YYREEE (reference sequence). The CDR3 bases are TGTGCCAGCAGCTTGAATCAGGGGGCGCGATACAATGAGCAGTTCTTC. It encodes CASSLNQGARYNEQFF.

This clone was seen a few times. This chain joins TRBV4-3 and TRBJ2-5; D may be TRBD1 (6 bases). From germline, CDR1 is LGHNA and CDR2 YSLEER. Trimming shortened V by 0 bases and J by 7 bases, and 15 bases separated the two germline ends. The CDR3 spans 15 residues. The CDR3 sequence: CASSQEGAGRGTQYF. CDR3 nucleotide sequence: TGCGCCAGCAGCCAAGAGGGGGCGGGCCGTGGGACCCAGTACTTC.

This clone has a handful of counts. The V gene is TRBV11-3, the J gene TRBJ2-3; D unclear. CDR3 length equals 14 residues. From germline, CDR1 is SGHNT and CDR2 YENEEA. V shed 2 bases and J shed 2 bases, with 8 bases lying between them. In nucleotides, the CDR3 is TGTGCCAGCAGCTTATCCGGGTTCACAGATACGCAGTATTTT. Translation: CASSLSGFTDTQYF.

The chain has TRBV7-9 and TRBJ2-5; TRBD1 matches 8 bases. The CDR3 sequence is 14 residues long. With V trimmed by 5 bases and J by 4 bases, 6 bases remained unmatched. Germline V CDR1 and CDR2: SEHNR, FQNEAQ (reference sequence). The CDR3 DNA follows: TGTGCCAGCAGCCCACAGGGGGGTAGAGAGACCCAGTACTTC. Its translation: CASSPQGGRETQYF. Drawing the rest from reference TRBV7-9 and TRBJ2-5, the complete variable domain is DTGVSQNPRHKITKRGQNVTFRCDPISEHNRLYWYRQTLGQGPEFLTYFQNEAQLEKSRLLSDRFSAERPKGSFSTLEIQRTEQGDSAMYLCASSPQGGRETQYFGPGTRLLVL.